This T cell receptor beta chain was captured by sequencing in a study of T cell responses to AZD1222 COVID-19 vaccine. The CDR3 consists of 16 residues. V lost 0 bases and J lost 2, with 11 bases in between. Germline-derived CDR1 and CDR2 are MNHNY and SVGAGI (reference sequence). The protocol was immunoSEQ multiplex PCR, while the TCRdb copy is restricted to in-frame clones and leaves out a portion. Here the sample spans about 110,000 clones, 87% being singletons. The receptor was isolated from an adult in good health. The input for sequencing was peripheral blood, taken on day 0 of AZD1222 vaccination. This chain connects TRBV6-6 to TRBJ2-1; D unresolved. CDR3 sequence reads: CASSYSAVPPYNEQFF. The DNA for the CDR3 is TGTGCCAGCAGTTACTCGGCCGTCCCCCCCTACAATGAGCAGTTCTTC.